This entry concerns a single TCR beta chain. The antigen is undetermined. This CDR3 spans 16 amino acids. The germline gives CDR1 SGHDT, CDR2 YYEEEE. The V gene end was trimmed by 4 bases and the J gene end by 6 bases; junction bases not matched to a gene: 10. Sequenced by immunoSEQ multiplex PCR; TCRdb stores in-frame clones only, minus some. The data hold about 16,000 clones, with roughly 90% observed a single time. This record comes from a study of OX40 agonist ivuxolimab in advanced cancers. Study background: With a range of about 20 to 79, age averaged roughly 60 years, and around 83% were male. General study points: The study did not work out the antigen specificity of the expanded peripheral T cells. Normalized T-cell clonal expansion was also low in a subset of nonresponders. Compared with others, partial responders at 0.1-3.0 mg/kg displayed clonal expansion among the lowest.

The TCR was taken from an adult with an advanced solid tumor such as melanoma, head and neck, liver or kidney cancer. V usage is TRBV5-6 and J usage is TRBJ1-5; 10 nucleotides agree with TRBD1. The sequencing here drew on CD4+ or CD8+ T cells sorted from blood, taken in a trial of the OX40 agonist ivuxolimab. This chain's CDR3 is CASSPRGQGFGQPQHF. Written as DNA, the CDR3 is TGTGCCAGCAGCCCTCGGGGACAGGGGTTCGGTCAGCCCCAGCATTTT.